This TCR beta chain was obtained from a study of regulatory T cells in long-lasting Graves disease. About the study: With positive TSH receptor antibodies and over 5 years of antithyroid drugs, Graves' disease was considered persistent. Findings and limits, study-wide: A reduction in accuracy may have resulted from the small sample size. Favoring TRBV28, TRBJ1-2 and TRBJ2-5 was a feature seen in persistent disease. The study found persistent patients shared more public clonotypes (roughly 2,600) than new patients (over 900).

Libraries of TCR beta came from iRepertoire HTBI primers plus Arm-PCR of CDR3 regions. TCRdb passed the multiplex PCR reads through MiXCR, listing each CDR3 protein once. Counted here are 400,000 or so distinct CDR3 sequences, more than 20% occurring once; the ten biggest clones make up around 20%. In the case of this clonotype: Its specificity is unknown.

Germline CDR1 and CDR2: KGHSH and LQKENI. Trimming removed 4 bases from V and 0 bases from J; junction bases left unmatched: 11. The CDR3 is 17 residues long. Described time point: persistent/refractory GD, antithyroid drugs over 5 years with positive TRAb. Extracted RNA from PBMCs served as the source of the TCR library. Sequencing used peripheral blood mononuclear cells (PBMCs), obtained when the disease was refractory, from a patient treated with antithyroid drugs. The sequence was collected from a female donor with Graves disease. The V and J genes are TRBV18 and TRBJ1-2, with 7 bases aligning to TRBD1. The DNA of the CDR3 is TGTGCCAGCTCACGTGCAGGGAGGACAGGCCCTAACTATGGCTACACCTTC. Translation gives CASSRAGRTGPNYGYTF.